These T cell receptor beta chains were read from a single sample in a study of cytomegalovirus exposure and HLA in healthy donors. The protocol was immunoSEQ multiplex PCR, while the TCRdb copy is restricted to in-frame clones and leaves out a portion. This repertoire shows about 160,000 clones, 79% found once; its top ten account for about 2%. The sample consisted of PBMCs. All receptors derive from a man between 35 and 55 years old in good health and CMV-seronegative. CDR3s include the opening cysteine and the closing phenylalanine or tryptophan. Fields, in order: V gene, J gene, D gene, clone size, CDR3 DNA, CDR3 protein. A D gene is named only where the DNA matches it firmly. The size entry is marked missing in some rows and otherwise reads once, few, many or a size class.

TRBV19	TRBJ2-7	TRBD1	few	TGTGCCAGTAGTACCGCTAGGGACAGAACCGAGCAGTACTTC	CASSTARDRTEQYF
TRBV6-5	TRBJ1-2	NA	NA	TGTGCCAGCAGGAACCACGGGGCGGGGGGGTATGGCTACACCTTC	CASRNHGAGGYGYTF
TRBV6-1	TRBJ2-7	NA	NA	TGTGCCGCAAATATGGGGGGTGTAAACTACGAGCAGTACTTC	CAANMGGVNYEQYF
TRBV27	TRBJ1-1	NA	NA	TGTGCCAGCAGTTTACGGGGGAACACTGAAGCTTTCTTT	CASSLRGNTEAFF
TRBV10-3	TRBJ2-2	TRBD2	few	TGTGCCATCGGCGGAGGCGGGAGCGCGAACACCGGGGAGCTGTTTTTT	CAIGGGGSANTGELFF
TRBV29-1	TRBJ2-3	NA	NA	TGCAGCGTTGAACAGGCGACAATCCACACAGATACGCAGTATTTT	CSVEQATIHTDTQYF
TRBV18	TRBJ2-5	NA	NA	TGTGCCAGCTCACCGCCTGCCAGGGAGACCCAGTACTTC	CASSPPARETQYF
TRBV4-3	TRBJ2-7	NA	NA	TGCGCCAGCAGCCAAAAAACGGGGTACTCCTACGAGCAGTACTTC	CASSQKTGYSYEQYF
TRBV6-5	TRBJ2-7	TRBD1	NA	TGTGCCAGCAGTACTCCGGGACAGGGGTCCTACGAGCAGTACTTC	CASSTPGQGSYEQYF
TRBV11-3	TRBJ2-7	TRBD1	NA	TGTGCCAGCAGCCCTTGGACAGGGTACGAGCAGTACTTC	CASSPWTGYEQYF
TRBV15	TRBJ1-3	NA	NA	TGTGCCACCAGCAGAGATAAATGGCGGTACTCTGGAAACACCATATATTTT	CATSRDKWRYSGNTIYF
TRBV11-2	TRBJ2-1	TRBD2	NA	TGTGCCAGCAGCTCACTAGCGGGAGGGAGTAATGAGCAGTTCTTC	CASSSLAGGSNEQFF
TRBV27	TRBJ2-7	NA	NA	TGTGCCAGCAGTTCTGGGACACTCTACGAGCAGTACTTC	CASSSGTLYEQYF
TRBV2	TRBJ2-6	NA	once	TGTGCCAGCAGTGAAGTTTCCGGCGGGATCCTCACTGGGGCCAACGGCCTGACTTTC	CASSEVSGGILTGANGLTF
TRBV7-9	TRBJ2-1	NA	NA	TGTGCCAGCAGCGGGGCCGTGTACAATGAGCAGTTCTTC	CASSGAVYNEQFF
TRBV6-6	TRBJ1-2	TRBD1	NA	TGTGCCAGCAGGACAGGGGTCCCTTCTAACTATGGCTACACCTTC	CASRTGVPSNYGYTF
TRBV29-1	TRBJ2-3	NA	NA	TGCAGCGTTGATCCCAGGGGCACAGATACGCAGTATTTT	CSVDPRGTDTQYF
TRBV12-5	TRBJ2-1	TRBD1	NA	TGTGCTAGTGGTGGACCAGGGGGCAATGAGCAGTTCTTC	CASGGPGGNEQFF
TRBV2	TRBJ2-3	NA	NA	TGTGCCAGCAGTGAGACAAGGACAGTCACAGATACGCAGTATTTT	CASSETRTVTDTQYF
TRBV28	TRBJ2-6	NA	NA	TGTGCCAGCAGTTCCGCTCAGGGTCCCAGGGCCAACGTCCTGACTTTC	CASSSAQGPRANVLTF
TRBV6-5	TRBJ1-4	NA	NA	TGTGCCAGCAGTTACTCGAGGGCGAATGAAAAACTGTTTTTT	CASSYSRANEKLFF
TRBV6-6	TRBJ2-2	NA	NA	TGTGCCAGCAGTTACGGGAGATCGCCCAACACCGGGGAGCTGTTTTTT	CASSYGRSPNTGELFF
TRBV19	TRBJ2-3	TRBD1	NA	TGTGCCAGTAGTCCCTTCACAGGGGCTTCAGATACGCAGTATTTT	CASSPFTGASDTQYF
TRBV5-6	TRBJ1-1	TRBD1	few	TGTGCCAGCAGCTTGAGGGGGCGAGTGGGCACTGAAGCTTTCTTT	CASSLRGRVGTEAFF
TRBV2	TRBJ1-5	NA	NA	TGTGCCAGCACCAGGATACACAATCAGCCCCAGCATTTT	CASTRIHNQPQHF
TRBV27	TRBJ2-7	TRBD2	NA	TGTGCCAGCAGTTTCTTGCGGGAGTCGTGGGAGCAGTACTTC	CASSFLRESWEQYF
TRBV9	TRBJ2-1	NA	NA	TGTGCCAGCAGCGTAGCGAGAGGGGGTAACAATGAGCAGTTCTTC	CASSVARGGNNEQFF
TRBV6-6	TRBJ2-7	TRBD2	NA	TGTGCCAGCAGAGGACTAGCGGGAGACCACGAGCAGTACTTC	CASRGLAGDHEQYF
TRBV5-5	TRBJ2-7	TRBD1	few	TGTGCCAGCAGCCTGGGGGACAGGGTACTTGGTGAGCAGTACTTC	CASSLGDRVLGEQYF
TRBV5-1	TRBJ2-3	TRBD2	few	TGCGCCAGCAGCCCGGGACTAGCGGGAGGAAGCACAGATACGCAGTATTTT	CASSPGLAGGSTDTQYF
TRBV5-4	TRBJ2-3	TRBD2	NA	TGTGCCAGCACAAAGGGACTAGCGGGAGTCACAGATACGCAGTATTTT	CASTKGLAGVTDTQYF
TRBV5-1	TRBJ2-5	TRBD2	NA	TGCGCCAGCAGAACAGGGAGAGGACTAGCACAAGAGACCCAGTACTTC	CASRTGRGLAQETQYF
TRBV5-4	TRBJ2-2	TRBD2	NA	TGTGCCAGCAGACCTTCTAGCGGGAGGGGGACCGGGGAGCTGTTTTTT	CASRPSSGRGTGELFF
TRBV29-1	TRBJ1-2	TRBD1	NA	TGCAGCGTGGCCGGGACAGGGGTGCTGGGCTACACCTTC	CSVAGTGVLGYTF
TRBV6-5	TRBJ1-5	NA	NA	TGTGCCAGCAGTTACTCGGCACCCCGCAATCAGCCCCAGCATTTT	CASSYSAPRNQPQHF
TRBV7-9	TRBJ2-2	TRBD2	NA	TGTGCCAGCAGCCCAAGCGGGATAGACACCGGGGAGCTGTTTTTT	CASSPSGIDTGELFF